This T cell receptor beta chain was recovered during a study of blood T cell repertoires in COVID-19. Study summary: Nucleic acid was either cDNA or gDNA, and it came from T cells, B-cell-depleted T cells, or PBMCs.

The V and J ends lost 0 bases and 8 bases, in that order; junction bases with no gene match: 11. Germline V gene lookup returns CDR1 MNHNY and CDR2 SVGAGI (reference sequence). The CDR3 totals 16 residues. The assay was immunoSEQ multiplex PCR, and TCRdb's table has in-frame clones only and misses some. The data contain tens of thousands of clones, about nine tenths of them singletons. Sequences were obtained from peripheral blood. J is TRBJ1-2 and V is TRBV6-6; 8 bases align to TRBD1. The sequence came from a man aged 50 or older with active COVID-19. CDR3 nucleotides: TGTGCCAGCAGTTACTCTGCCGGACAGGGCTTTGGGGGCTACACCTTC. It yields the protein CASSYSAGQGFGGYTF.